This TCR beta chain was identified during a study of cytomegalovirus exposure and HLA in healthy donors. Study-level points and caveats: The study flagged about 150 TCR beta chains as cytomegalovirus-associated. As was reported, the classifier diagnosed cytomegalovirus status with high specificity and sensitivity.

It was the roughly 130-subject validation cohort, separate from the roughly 700-subject first cohort, to which the donors belonged. A remark on this clone: Its antigen is not known.

Sequencing used immunoSEQ multiplex PCR; TCRdb keeps in-frame clones, though not all of them. The profile shows 150,000 to 200,000 clones, just under 90% of them singletons. This clonotype originated in a woman younger than 45 in good health and CMV-seronegative. The sample taken for sequencing was PBMCs.

This CDR3 is CASVSSAMNTEAFF. The CDR3 DNA is TGTGCCAGCGTAAGTAGCGCCATGAACACTGAAGCTTTCTTT. V gene TRBV27 combines with J gene TRBJ1-1; D not certain. CDR3 length: 14 residues. V was clipped by 8 bases and J by 0 bases, with 13 bases between them. Germline V gives CDR1 MNHEY, CDR2 SMNVEV (reference sequence).